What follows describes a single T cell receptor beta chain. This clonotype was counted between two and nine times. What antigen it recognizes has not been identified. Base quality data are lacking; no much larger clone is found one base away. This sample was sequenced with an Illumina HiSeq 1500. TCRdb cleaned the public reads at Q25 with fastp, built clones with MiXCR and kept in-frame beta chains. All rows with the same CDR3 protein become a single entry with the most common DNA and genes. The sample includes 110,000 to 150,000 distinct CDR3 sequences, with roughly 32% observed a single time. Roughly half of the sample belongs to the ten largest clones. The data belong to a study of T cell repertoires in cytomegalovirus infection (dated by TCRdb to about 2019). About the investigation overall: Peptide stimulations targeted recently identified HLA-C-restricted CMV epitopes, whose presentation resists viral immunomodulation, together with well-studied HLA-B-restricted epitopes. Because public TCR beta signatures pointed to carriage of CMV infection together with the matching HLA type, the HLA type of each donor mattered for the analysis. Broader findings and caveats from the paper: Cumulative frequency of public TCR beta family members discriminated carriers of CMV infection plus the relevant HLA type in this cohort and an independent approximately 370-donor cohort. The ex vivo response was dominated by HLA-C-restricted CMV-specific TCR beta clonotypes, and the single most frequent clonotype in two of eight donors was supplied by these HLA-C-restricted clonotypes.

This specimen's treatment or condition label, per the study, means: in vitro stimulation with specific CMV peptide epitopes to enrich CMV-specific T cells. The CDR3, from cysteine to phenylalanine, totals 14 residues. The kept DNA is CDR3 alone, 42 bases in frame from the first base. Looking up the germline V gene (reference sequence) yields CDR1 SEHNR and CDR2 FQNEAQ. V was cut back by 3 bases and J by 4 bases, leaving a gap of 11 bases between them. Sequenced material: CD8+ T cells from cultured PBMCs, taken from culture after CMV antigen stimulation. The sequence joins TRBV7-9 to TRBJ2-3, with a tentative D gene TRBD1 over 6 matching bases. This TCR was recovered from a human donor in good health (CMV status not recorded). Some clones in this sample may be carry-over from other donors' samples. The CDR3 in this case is CASSFGTSADTQYF. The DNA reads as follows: TGTGCCAGCAGCTTCGGGACATCAGCAGATACGCAGTATTTT.